The clone carrying this TCR beta chain was detected only a few times. A junction boundary mismatches the germline segment, possibly from a read error. This CDR3 comprises 14 residues. The germline V gene encodes CDR1 MGHRA and CDR2 YSYEKL. This sample was taken from a study of blood T cells in healthy people across ages. The second PCR ran about 6 to 12 cycles with a sample-barcoded 5' primer and J-beta primers. TCRdb reprocessed the 5' RACE reads with MiXCR, giving one entry per CDR3 protein. The sample lists around 820,000 distinct CDR3 sequences, just under 25% seen once, with around 3.6% in the top ten. The same data also went into a second study, on T cells of mothers and their children. This second study says: In this cohort, donors were a few healthy Caucasian mothers plus their six children. Similar effects of thymic selection on TCR recombination output were recorded in related and unrelated pairs. It was related mother-child pairs that showed slightly higher overlap than unrelated pairs, without reaching significance.

Sequenced: blood. This rearrangement joins TRBV4-1 to TRBJ2-7; TRBD1 or TRBD2 may be the D gene (5 bases each). The clonotype comes from a boy aged 5-17 years in good health. The CDR3 loop reads CASSLRDLEDEQYF. CDR3 in DNA: TGCGCCAGTAGCCTCCGGGACCTGGAGGACGAGCAGTACTTC.